This T cell receptor beta chain was sequenced for a study of blood T cells in healthy people across ages. The authors ran a second PCR of roughly 6 to 12 cycles using a sample-barcoded 5' primer and a J-beta primer mix. TCRdb redid the calling of the 5' RACE reads with MiXCR, one entry per CDR3 protein. The sample lists some 700,000 distinct CDR3 sequences, roughly 45% seen once, with 20% to 25% in the top ten. The sequence derives from a woman aged 55 to 70 in good health. The source material was blood.

The CDR3 sequence: CSARARDTHNSPLHF. The CDR3 coding sequence is TGCAGTGCTAGAGCTCGGGACACTCATAATTCACCCCTCCACTTT. The rearrangement joins TRBV20-1 to TRBJ1-6; TRBD1 is a possible D gene (6 bases). The CDR3 consists of 15 residues. Trimming cost V 1 base and J 5 bases, with 12 bases left between them. Germline CDR1 is DFQATT and CDR2 is SNEGSKA (reference sequence).